The sequence of this TCR beta chain was determined in a study of human T cells and chemical hapten exposure. Study-level background: Application of 0.01% DPC to the upper back was done by patch test, with a reading at 6 days.

Each CDR3 protein is one row after TCRdb ran MiXCR on the RACE reads. Here the sample spans 100,000 or so distinct CDR3 sequences, less than 45% being singletons. This CDR3 is 14 amino acids long. Trimming removed 8 bases from V and 4 bases from J; junction bases left unmatched: 8. The germline CDR1 and CDR2 sequences are SQVTM and ANQGSEA. This clonotype was seen a few times. Its specificity is not known. Study observations and caveats: Each of the donors had alopecia, so their immune responses may not resemble those of healthy people.

Time point meaning: patch test 3, about 24 weeks after DPC sensitization. Indicated treatment: therapeutic diphenylcyclopropenone sensitization with weekly scalp DPC. The study drew its donors from alopecia patients who were 18 to 70 years old and suitable for DPC. The authors' total RNA extraction used unfractionated whole blood. This TCR came from a man aged 35-49 years with alopecia areata. Some clones in this sample may be carry-over from other donors' samples. V and J are TRBV29-1 and TRBJ2-5, with 12 nucleotides matching TRBD2. The input for sequencing was whole blood, taken in connection with sensitization to the hapten diphenylcyclopropenone (DPC). The CDR3 coding sequence is TGCAGCCCTATTTTGACTAGCGGGAGAGAGACCCAGTACTTC. It encodes CSPILTSGRETQYF.